The 2 T cell receptor beta chains below all came from one sample that was sequenced in a study of blood T cell repertoires in COVID-19. The repertoire was sequenced with immunoSEQ multiplex PCR; TCRdb's copy has only in-frame clones and lacks some. The table has about 330,000 clones, approximately 88% seen once. Sequenced input: PBMCs or T cells enriched from blood (not recorded which). The receptors shown here come from a man between 25 and 39 years old who had recovered from COVID-19.

The chain is built from TRBV15 and TRBJ1-2, with 7 bases lining up with TRBD1. This CDR3 comprises 16 residues. The germline gives CDR1 LNHNV, CDR2 YYDKDF (reference sequence). The J segment lost 4 bases and the V segment lost 1 base, leaving 9 bases of the junction unmatched. The CDR3 reads CATSRGDREGLYGYTF. The CDR3 DNA reads as TGTGCCACCAGCAGAGGCGACAGGGAAGGGCTCTATGGCTACACCTTC.

The chain uses TRBV6-5 and TRBJ2-5; TRBD1 is a possible D gene (6 bases). CDR3 length equals 14 residues. Trimming cost V 2 bases and J 3 bases, with 10 bases left between them. In germline, CDR1 is MNHEY, CDR2 SVGAGI. The CDR3 loop reads CASSYRTDKETQYF. The CDR3 DNA sequence: TGTGCCAGCAGTTACAGGACAGATAAAGAGACCCAGTACTTC.